Below, 23 T cell receptor beta chains from the same sample are listed, as sequenced in a study of blood T cell repertoires in COVID-19 (dated by TCRdb to the early 2020s). The library relied on the immunoSEQ multiplex PCR assay. TCRdb re-hosts the immuneACCESS table, in-frame sequences only. Its copies lack some clones; in the studies checked, an unresolved V gene accounts for under half of them, and the cause for the rest is not known. The sample table lists about 400,000 clones, more than 70% of them with a count of one. 1.2% of the sample is in the top ten clones. Sequencing was carried out using peripheral blood. The receptors were sampled from a man aged 35 to 55 with acute or convalescent COVID-19.

The rearrangement links TRBV29-1 to TRBJ1-2; 7 bases agree with TRBD1. CDR1 SQVTM and CDR2 ANQGSEA come from the germline V gene. Trimming removed 4 bases from V and 3 bases from J; junction bases left unmatched: 5. The CDR3 has 13 residues. CDR3 nucleotides: TGCAGCGTTGGGACAGGACGCGACTATGGCTACACCTTC. It specifies CSVGTGRDYGYTF.

The gene calls are TRBV27 and TRBJ1-3; no reliable D call. The germline CDR1 and CDR2 sequences are MNHEY and SMNVEV (reference sequence). CDR3 length equals 16 residues. Between the trimmed V and J ends, which lost 5 bases and 0 bases, there was a span of 14 bases. Here the CDR3 DNA reads TGTGCCAGCAGTCCCTTGGGCACGAGCTCTGGAAACACCATATATTTT. It translates to CASSPLGTSSGNTIYF.

This sequence joins TRBV11-1 and TRBJ1-2; 7 nucleotides align to TRBD1. This CDR3 contains 14 residues. CDR1 is SGHAT, CDR2 FQDESV, per germline (reference sequence). The V gene end was trimmed by 5 bases and the J gene end by 4 bases; junction bases not matched to a gene: 7. Written as DNA, the CDR3 is TGTGCCAGCAGCCCTAGGACAGGCAGCTATGGCTACACCTTC. Its translation is CASSPRTGSYGYTF.

The J gene is TRBJ1-3, the V gene TRBV7-9; D not certain. This CDR3 is built from 15 residues. Germline loops: CDR1 SEHNR, CDR2 FQNEAQ (reference sequence). V shed 2 bases and J shed 0 bases, with 8 bases lying between them. The CDR3 protein is CASSLSGVSGNTIYF. The CDR3, as DNA: TGTGCCAGCAGCTTATCTGGAGTCTCTGGAAACACCATATATTTT.

This clone was seen once. V usage is TRBV27 and J usage is TRBJ2-1; TRBD2 agrees at 9 bases. The trim removed 6 bases at V and 4 bases at J, leaving 4 bases unmatched. CDR1 and CDR2 from the germline V gene are MNHEY and SMNVEV (reference sequence). The CDR3 is 14 residues long. The CDR3 nucleotides read TGTGCCAGCAGGGCTAGCGGGGAATACAATGAGCAGTTCTTC. As protein: CASRASGEYNEQFF.

This chain joins TRBV7-3 and TRBJ2-3; weak D call: TRBD2 (6 bases). Germline CDR1 SGHTA, CDR2 FQGTGA. V was trimmed by 4 bases and J by 3 bases, leaving 14 bases between them. The CDR3 runs to 15 residues. For the CDR3, the DNA is TGTGCCAGCAGCTGGAGGACGGGACTGACAGATACGCAGTATTTT. Protein: CASSWRTGLTDTQYF.

The V and J genes are TRBV6-5 and TRBJ1-5; D is unclear. V was trimmed by 6 bases and J by 4 bases, leaving 16 bases between them. Germline V gives CDR1 MNHEY, CDR2 SVGAGI. This CDR3 is built from 15 residues. The CDR3 DNA reads TGTGCCAGCAGCCCGGGAGGAGGCGGGAATCAGCCCCAGCATTTT. It yields the protein CASSPGGGGNQPQHF.

V and J are TRBV6-5 and TRBJ1-1, with D perhaps matching TRBD1 (5 bases). Germline CDR1 reads MNHEY; CDR2 reads SVGAGI. V was pared by 5 bases and J by 7 bases, with 8 bases between. The CDR3 extends over 11 amino acids. The CDR3 bases are TGTGCCAGCAGTCTTCAGGGTGAAGCTTTCTTT. Translating gives CASSLQGEAFF.

The chain links TRBV7-8 to TRBJ1-3; 7 positions match TRBD1. Germline V gene data show CDR1 as SGHVS and CDR2 as FQNEAQ. With V trimmed by 1 base and J by 2 bases, 5 bases remained unmatched. CDR3 length: 16 residues. The CDR3 sequence: CASSLVARGPGNTIYF. For the CDR3, the DNA is TGTGCCAGCAGCTTAGTGGCAAGGGGGCCTGGAAACACCATATATTTT.

This chain connects TRBV29-1 to TRBJ1-2, with 10 bases lining up with TRBD1. CDR1 SQVTM and CDR2 ANQGSEA come from the germline V gene. V gave up 1 base and J gave up 4 bases; unmatched junction bases: 15. The CDR3 contains 18 residues. The chain's CDR3 is CSVEGANRQGAVGYGYTF. For the CDR3, the DNA is TGCAGCGTTGAAGGCGCCAATAGACAGGGGGCTGTGGGCTATGGCTACACCTTC. Variable domain in full (rest from reference TRBV29-1 and TRBJ1-2): SAVISQKPSRDICQRGTSLTIQCQVDSQVTMMFWYRQQPGQSLTLIATANQGSEATYESGFVIDKFPISRPNLTFSTLTVSNMSPEDSSIYLCSVEGANRQGAVGYGYTFGSGTRLTVV.

This clone appeared many times. The rearrangement links TRBV28 to TRBJ1-2; D not certain. The V and J ends lost 8 bases and 8 bases respectively, with 12 bases between them. In germline, CDR1 is MDHEN, CDR2 SYDVKM. This CDR3 region has 11 residues. This CDR3 is CASGREGGYTF. The CDR3 DNA reads TGTGCCAGCGGTCGGGAGGGAGGCTACACCTTC.

V is TRBV6-6 and J is TRBJ1-2, with 7 bases identical to TRBD1. Looked up from germline, CDR1 is MNHNY and CDR2 is SVGAGI (reference sequence). The CDR3 length is 14 residues. V shed 3 bases, J shed 9 bases, and the junction held 10 bases outside the gene matches. The CDR3 nucleotides read TGTGCCAGCAGTTATAGTGAGACAGGGCGGAGCTACACCTTC. Encoded protein: CASSYSETGRSYTF.

The chain recombines TRBV7-2 with TRBJ1-2; D gene ambiguous. Trimming removed 5 bases from V and 8 bases from J, with 21 bases in between. Looked up from germline, CDR1 is SGHTA and CDR2 is FQGNSA. This CDR3 has 15 residues. This CDR3 is CASSPRAGSPGGYTF. Here the CDR3 DNA reads TGTGCCAGCAGCCCGAGGGCGGGCAGCCCGGGAGGCTACACCTTC. Complete variable domain (other parts from reference TRBV7-2 and TRBJ1-2): GAGVSQSPSNKVTEKGKDVELRCDPISGHTALYWYRQSLGQGLEFLIYFQGNSAPDKSGLPSDRFSAERTGGSVSTLTIQRTQQEDSAVYLCASSPRAGSPGGYTFGSGTRLTVV.

The rearrangement joins TRBV5-4 to TRBJ2-7; 7 nucleotides agree with TRBD2. The germline gives CDR1 SGHNT, CDR2 YYREEE (reference sequence). With V trimmed by 1 base and J by 4 bases, 8 bases remained unmatched. CDR3 length: 15 amino acids. The DNA for the CDR3 is TGTGCCAGCAGCTTGTTGCGGGGAGGGTTTTACGAGCAGTACTTC. Translated, it gives CASSLLRGGFYEQYF. Variable domain in full (rest from reference TRBV5-4 and TRBJ2-7): ETGVTQSPTHLIKTRGQQVTLRCSSQSGHNTVSWYQQALGQGPQFIFQYYREEENGRGNFPPRFSGLQFPNYSSELNVNALELDDSALYLCASSLLRGGFYEQYFGPGTRLTVT.

This chain uses TRBV19 with TRBJ2-5; 10 bases agree with TRBD2. The CDR3 runs to 16 residues. Germline values: CDR1 LNHDA, CDR2 SQIVND (reference sequence). V gave up 5 bases and J gave up 2 bases; unmatched junction bases: 8. The CDR3 DNA follows: TGTGCCAGTAGTCCCAGACTAGCGGGCCTACAAGAGACCCAGTACTTC. Amino acids: CASSPRLAGLQETQYF.

The chain uses TRBV11-2 and TRBJ2-7, with D possibly TRBD2 on 5 matching bases. Germline CDR1 SGHAT, CDR2 FQNNGV. V lost 5 bases and J 3 bases, leaving 17 bases between the germline ends. The CDR3 runs 15 residues. Here the CDR3 DNA reads TGTGCCAGCAGCCTCGGAGGCGCAGCTAGCTACGAGCAGTACTTC. It encodes CASSLGGAASYEQYF.

In its sample, this clone was seen a few times. The rearrangement uses TRBV7-9 and TRBJ1-4, with 10 nucleotides matching TRBD1. Trimming at V came to 4 bases and at J to 7 bases, leaving 9 bases not matched to a gene. The CDR3 extends over 16 amino acids. Germline V CDR1 and CDR2: SEHNR, FQNEAQ (reference sequence). CDR3 sequence (DNA): TGTGCCAGCAGCTCCTACGGGACAGGGGAGGGTGAAAAACTGTTTTTT. This encodes CASSSYGTGEGEKLFF. Filled out from reference TRBV7-9 and TRBJ1-4, the complete variable domain reads DTGVSQNPRHKITKRGQNVTFRCDPISEHNRLYWYRQTLGQGPEFLTYFQNEAQLEKSRLLSDRFSAERPKGSFSTLEIQRTEQGDSAMYLCASSSYGTGEGEKLFFGSGTQLSVL.

J is TRBJ1-4 and V is TRBV19; TRBD1 matches 7 bases. The germline V gene has CDR1 LNHDA and CDR2 SQIVND (reference sequence). V was clipped by 3 bases and J by 10 bases; unmatched bases: 11. This CDR3 spans 15 amino acids. The CDR3 bases are TGTGCCAGTAGTATCTCAACAGGGGCATCGGCAAAACTGTTTTTT. It translates to CASSISTGASAKLFF.

The V and J genes are TRBV6-5 and TRBJ2-3; D remains unclear. The CDR3 consists of 12 residues. Germline V gives CDR1 MNHEY, CDR2 SVGAGI. Trimming cost V 4 bases and J 3 bases, with 5 bases left between them. CDR3 sequence (DNA): TGTGCCAGCAGTTCCGTTACAGATACGCAGTATTTT. Residues: CASSSVTDTQYF.

The J gene is TRBJ2-1, the V gene TRBV10-3; D gene ambiguous. V was trimmed by 4 bases and J by 0 bases, leaving 13 bases between them. The CDR3 runs to 16 residues. CDR1 and CDR2 (germline): ENHRY, SYGVKD. CDR3 loop: CAISASGRLSYNEQFF. The CDR3, as DNA: TGTGCCATCAGTGCTTCTGGGCGCCTCTCCTACAATGAGCAGTTCTTC.

This clone was observed once. J is TRBJ1-2 and V is TRBV7-2; 10 bases are shared with TRBD1. V was clipped by 1 base and J by 5 bases; unmatched bases: 1. The CDR3 runs 14 residues. Germline V gene lookup returns CDR1 SGHTA and CDR2 FQGNSA. The CDR3 protein is CASSLGTGGYGYTF. The CDR3 DNA follows: TGTGCCAGCAGCTTAGGGACAGGGGGTTATGGCTACACCTTC.

The chain joins TRBV28 to TRBJ1-5; 7 nucleotides line up with TRBD1. V was clipped by 2 bases and J by 6 bases; unmatched bases: 1. The CDR3 runs 13 residues. Per the germline V gene, CDR1 is MDHEN and CDR2 is SYDVKM. DNA of the CDR3: TGTGCCAGCAGTTTACAGGGGGTTCAGCCCCAGCATTTT. Protein sequence: CASSLQGVQPQHF.

CDR3 residues: CASSLMSTETQYF. The CDR3 DNA reads as TGCGCCAGCAGCTTGATGAGTACCGAGACCCAGTACTTC. The chain joins TRBV5-1 to TRBJ2-5; no definite D call. V was clipped by 1 base and J by 5 bases, with 9 bases between them. The CDR3 is made up of 13 amino acids. Germline V gives CDR1 SGHRS, CDR2 YFSETQ.